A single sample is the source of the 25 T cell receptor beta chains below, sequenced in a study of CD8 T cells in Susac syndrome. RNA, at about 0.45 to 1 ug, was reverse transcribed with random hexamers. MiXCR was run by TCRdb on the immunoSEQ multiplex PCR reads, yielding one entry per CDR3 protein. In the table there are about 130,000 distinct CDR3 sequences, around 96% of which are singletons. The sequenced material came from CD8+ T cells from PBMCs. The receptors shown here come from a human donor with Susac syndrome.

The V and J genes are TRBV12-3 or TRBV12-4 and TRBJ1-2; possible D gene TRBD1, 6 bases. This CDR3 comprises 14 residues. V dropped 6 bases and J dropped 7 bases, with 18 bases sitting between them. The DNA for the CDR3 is TGTGCCAGCAGAACCTCAGGGGCGTGGAGTGGCTACACCTTC. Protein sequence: CASRTSGAWSGYTF.

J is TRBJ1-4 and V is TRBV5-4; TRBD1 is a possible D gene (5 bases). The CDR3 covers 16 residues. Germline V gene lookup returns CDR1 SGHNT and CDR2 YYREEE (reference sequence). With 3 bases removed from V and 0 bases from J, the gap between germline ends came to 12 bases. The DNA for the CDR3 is TGTGCCAGCAGCTCCCGGGACGGATCAACTAATGAAAAACTGTTTTTT. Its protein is CASSSRDGSTNEKLFF.

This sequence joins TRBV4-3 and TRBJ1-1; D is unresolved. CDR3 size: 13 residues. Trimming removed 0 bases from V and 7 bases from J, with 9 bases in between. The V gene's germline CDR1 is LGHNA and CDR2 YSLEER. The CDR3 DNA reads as TGCGCCAGCAGCCAAGATCCCCGGCATGAAGCTTTCTTT. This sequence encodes CASSQDPRHEAFF.

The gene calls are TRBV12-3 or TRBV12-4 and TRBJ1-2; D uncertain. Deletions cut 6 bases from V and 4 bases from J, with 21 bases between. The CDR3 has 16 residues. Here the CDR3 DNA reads TGTGCCAGCAGCCCCGTGGAGAGCGAGGTTGGCTATGGCTACACCTTC. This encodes CASSPVESEVGYGYTF.

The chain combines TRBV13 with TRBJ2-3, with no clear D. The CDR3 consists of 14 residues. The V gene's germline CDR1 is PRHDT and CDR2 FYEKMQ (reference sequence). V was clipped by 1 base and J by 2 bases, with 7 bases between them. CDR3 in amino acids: CASSLERLTDTQYF. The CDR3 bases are TGTGCCAGCAGCTTAGAAAGGCTCACAGATACGCAGTATTTT. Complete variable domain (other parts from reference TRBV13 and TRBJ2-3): AAGVIQSPRHLIKEKRETATLKCYPIPRHDTVYWYQQGPGQDPQFLISFYEKMQSDKGSIPDRFSAQQFSDYHSELNMSSLELGDSALYFCASSLERLTDTQYFGPGTRLTVL.

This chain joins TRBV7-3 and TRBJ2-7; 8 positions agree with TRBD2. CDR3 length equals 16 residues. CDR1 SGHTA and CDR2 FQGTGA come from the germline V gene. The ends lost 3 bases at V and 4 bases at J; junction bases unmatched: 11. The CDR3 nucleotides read TGTGCCAGCAGCTTCTCCCCCGGGGGGGCCTTGTACGAGCAGTACTTC. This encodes CASSFSPGGALYEQYF.

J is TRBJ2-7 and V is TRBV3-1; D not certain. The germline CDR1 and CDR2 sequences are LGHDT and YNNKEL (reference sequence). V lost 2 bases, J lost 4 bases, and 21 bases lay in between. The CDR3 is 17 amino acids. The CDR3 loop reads CASSQTHETTSYYEQYF. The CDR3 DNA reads TGTGCCAGCAGCCAAACACACGAAACCACATCTTATTACGAGCAGTACTTC.

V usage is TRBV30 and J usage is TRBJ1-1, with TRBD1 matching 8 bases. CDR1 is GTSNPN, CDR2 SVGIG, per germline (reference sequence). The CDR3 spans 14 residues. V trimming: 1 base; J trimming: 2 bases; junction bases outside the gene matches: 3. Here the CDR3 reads CAWSGQGANTEAFF. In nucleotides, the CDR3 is TGTGCCTGGAGTGGCCAGGGGGCCAACACTGAAGCTTTCTTT.

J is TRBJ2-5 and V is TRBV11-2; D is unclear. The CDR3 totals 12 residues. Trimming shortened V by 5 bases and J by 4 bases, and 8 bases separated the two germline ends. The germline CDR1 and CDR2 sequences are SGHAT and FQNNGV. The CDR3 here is CASSTTRETQYF. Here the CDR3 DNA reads TGTGCCAGCAGCACAACGAGAGAGACCCAGTACTTC.

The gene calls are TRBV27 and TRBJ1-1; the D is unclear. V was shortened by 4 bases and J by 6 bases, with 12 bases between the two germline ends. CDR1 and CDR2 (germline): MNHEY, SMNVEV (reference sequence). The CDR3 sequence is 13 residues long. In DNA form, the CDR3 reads TGTGCCAGCAGTTCTTGGGGTTCGGCTGAAGCTTTCTTT. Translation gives CASSSWGSAEAFF.

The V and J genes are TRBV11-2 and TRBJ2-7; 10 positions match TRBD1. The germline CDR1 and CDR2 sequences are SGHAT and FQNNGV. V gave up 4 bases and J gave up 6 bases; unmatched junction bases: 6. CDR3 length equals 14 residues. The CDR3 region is CASSYGTGAAEQYF. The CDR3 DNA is TGTGCCAGCAGCTACGGGACAGGGGCTGCCGAGCAGTACTTC.

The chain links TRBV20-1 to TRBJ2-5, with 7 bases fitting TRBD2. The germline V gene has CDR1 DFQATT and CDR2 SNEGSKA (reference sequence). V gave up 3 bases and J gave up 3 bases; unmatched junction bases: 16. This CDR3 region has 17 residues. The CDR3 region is CSASLSGKAPKEETQYF. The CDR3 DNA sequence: TGCAGTGCTAGTCTAAGCGGGAAGGCACCCAAGGAAGAGACCCAGTACTTC.

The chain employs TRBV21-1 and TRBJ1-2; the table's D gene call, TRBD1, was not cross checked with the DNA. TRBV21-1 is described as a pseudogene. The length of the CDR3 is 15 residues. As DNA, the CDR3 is TGTGCCAGCAGCACCAAGACAGGGGTGGGCTATGGCTACACCTTC. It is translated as CASSTKTGVGYGYTF.

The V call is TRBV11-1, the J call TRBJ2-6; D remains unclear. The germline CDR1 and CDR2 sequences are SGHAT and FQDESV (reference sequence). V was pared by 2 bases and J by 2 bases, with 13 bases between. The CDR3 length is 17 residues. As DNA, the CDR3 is TGTGCCAGCAGCTTAAAGCCCCTATTGGCTGGGGCCAACGTCCTGACTTTC. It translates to CASSLKPLLAGANVLTF.

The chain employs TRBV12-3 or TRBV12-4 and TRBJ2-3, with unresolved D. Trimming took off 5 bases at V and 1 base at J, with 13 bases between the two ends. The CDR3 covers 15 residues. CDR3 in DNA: TGTGCCAGCAGTGAATCTATGGGTCGCACAGATACGCAGTATTTT. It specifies CASSESMGRTDTQYF.

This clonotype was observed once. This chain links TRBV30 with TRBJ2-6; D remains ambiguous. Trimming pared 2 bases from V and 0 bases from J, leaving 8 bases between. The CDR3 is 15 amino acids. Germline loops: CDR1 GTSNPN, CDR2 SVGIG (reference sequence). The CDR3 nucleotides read TGTGCCTGGAGTCATACTCACTCTGGGGCCAACGTCCTGACTTTC. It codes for CAWSHTHSGANVLTF.

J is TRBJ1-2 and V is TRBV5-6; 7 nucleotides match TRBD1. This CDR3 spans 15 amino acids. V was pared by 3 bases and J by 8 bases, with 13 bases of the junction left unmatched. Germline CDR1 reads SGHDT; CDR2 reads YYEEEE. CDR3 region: CASSSTPGQRRGYTF. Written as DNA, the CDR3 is TGTGCCAGCAGCTCTACTCCGGGACAGCGACGCGGCTACACCTTC.

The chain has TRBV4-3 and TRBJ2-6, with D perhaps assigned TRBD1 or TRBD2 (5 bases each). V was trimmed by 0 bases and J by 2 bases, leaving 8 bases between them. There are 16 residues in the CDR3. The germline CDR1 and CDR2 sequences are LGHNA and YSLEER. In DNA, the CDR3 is TGCGCCAGCAGCCAAGATGTGGGGGCTGGGGCCAACGTCCTGACTTTC. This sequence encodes CASSQDVGAGANVLTF.

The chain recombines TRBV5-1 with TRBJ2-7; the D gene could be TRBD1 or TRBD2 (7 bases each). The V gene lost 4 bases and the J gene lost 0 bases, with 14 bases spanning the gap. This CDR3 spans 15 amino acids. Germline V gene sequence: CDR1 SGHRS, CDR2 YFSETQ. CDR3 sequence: CASSTAGGVSYEQYF. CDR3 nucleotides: TGCGCCAGCAGCACCGCAGGGGGGGTCTCCTACGAGCAGTACTTC.

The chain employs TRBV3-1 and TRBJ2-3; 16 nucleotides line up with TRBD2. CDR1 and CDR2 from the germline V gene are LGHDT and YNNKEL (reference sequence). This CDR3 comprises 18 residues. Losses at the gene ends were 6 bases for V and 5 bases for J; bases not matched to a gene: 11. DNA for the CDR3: TGTGCCAGCAGTTCTCCGGGACTAGCGGGAGGGCCGCAAGATACGCAGTATTTT. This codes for CASSSPGLAGGPQDTQYF.

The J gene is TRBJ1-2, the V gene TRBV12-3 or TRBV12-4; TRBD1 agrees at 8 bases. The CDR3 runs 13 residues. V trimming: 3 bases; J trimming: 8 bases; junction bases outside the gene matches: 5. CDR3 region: CASSFPTGDGYTF. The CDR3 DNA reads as TGTGCCAGCAGTTTTCCGACAGGGGACGGCTACACCTTC.

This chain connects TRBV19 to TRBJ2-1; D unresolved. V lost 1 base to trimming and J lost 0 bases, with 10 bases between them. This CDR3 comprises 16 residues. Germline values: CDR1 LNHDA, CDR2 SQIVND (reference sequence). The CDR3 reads CASSIVGGSSYNEQFF. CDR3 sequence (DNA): TGTGCCAGTAGTATAGTCGGCGGTAGCTCCTACAATGAGCAGTTCTTC.

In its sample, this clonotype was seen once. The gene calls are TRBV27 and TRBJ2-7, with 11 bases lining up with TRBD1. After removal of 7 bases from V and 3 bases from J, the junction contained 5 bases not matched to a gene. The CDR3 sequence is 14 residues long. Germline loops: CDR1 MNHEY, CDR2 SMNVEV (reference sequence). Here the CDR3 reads CASTRGTGGYEQYF. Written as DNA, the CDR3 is TGTGCCAGCACCAGGGGGACAGGGGGCTACGAGCAGTACTTC.

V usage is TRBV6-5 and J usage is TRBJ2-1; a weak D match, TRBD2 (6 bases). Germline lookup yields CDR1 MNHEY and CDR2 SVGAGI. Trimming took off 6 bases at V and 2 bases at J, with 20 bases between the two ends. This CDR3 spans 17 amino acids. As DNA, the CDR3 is TGTGCCAGCAGCTATTCCCCGGAGGGGTCAACCTACAATGAGCAGTTCTTC. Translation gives CASSYSPEGSTYNEQFF.

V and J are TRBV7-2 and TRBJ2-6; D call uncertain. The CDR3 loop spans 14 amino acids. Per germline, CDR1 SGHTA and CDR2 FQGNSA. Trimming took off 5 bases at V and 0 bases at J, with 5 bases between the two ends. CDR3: CASSASSGANVLTF. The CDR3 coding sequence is TGTGCCAGCAGCGCTTCCTCTGGGGCCAACGTCCTGACTTTC.